This T cell receptor (beta chain) was retrieved from a study of cytomegalovirus exposure and HLA in healthy donors. PCR used 60 Vbeta primers and 13 Jbeta primers. Generated by immunoSEQ multiplex PCR, the TCRdb table keeps only in-frame clones and is missing some. Its table lists around 74,000 clones. The receptor's source is a man aged 30-40 years in good health and CMV-seronegative. The sequencing input was PBMCs.

CDR3 residues: CASSWGTLSDTQYF. The CDR3, as DNA: TGTGCCAGCAGCTGGGGGACTCTCTCCGATACGCAGTATTTT. The V gene is TRBV5-4, the J gene TRBJ2-3, with D possibly TRBD2 on 6 matching bases. V shed 3 bases and J shed 6 bases, with 14 bases lying between them. This CDR3 region has 14 residues. Germline CDR1 SGHNT, CDR2 YYREEE (reference sequence).